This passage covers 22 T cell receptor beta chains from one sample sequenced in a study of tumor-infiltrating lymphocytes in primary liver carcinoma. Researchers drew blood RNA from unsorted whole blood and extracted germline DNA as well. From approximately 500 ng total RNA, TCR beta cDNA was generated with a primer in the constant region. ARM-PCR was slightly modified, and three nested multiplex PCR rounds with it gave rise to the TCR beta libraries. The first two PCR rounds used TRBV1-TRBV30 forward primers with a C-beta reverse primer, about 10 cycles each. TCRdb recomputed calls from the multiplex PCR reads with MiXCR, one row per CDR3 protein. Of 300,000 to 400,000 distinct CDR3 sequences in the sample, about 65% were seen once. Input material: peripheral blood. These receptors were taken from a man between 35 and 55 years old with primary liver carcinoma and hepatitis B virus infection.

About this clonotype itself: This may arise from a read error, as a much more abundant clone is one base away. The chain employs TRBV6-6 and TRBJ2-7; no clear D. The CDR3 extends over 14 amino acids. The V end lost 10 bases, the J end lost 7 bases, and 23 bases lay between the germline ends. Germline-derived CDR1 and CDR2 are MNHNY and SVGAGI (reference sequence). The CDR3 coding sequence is TGTGCCAACAGACACGATCGGGTCCCTAGGGAGCAGTACTTC. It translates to CANRHDRVPREQYF.

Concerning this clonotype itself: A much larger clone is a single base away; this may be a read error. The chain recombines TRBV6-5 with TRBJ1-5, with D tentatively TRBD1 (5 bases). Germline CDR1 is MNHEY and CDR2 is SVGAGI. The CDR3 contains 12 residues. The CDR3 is CTSSDSYQPQHF. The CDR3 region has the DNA TGTACCAGCAGCGACAGTTATCAGCCCCAGCATTTT.

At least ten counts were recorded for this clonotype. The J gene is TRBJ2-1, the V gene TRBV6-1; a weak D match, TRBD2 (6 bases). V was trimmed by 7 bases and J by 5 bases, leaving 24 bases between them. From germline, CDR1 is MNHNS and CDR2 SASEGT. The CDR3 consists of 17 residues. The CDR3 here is CASMRGFIGRMDNEQFF. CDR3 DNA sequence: TGTGCCAGCATGAGAGGTTTTATCGGGAGAATGGACAATGAGCAGTTCTTC.

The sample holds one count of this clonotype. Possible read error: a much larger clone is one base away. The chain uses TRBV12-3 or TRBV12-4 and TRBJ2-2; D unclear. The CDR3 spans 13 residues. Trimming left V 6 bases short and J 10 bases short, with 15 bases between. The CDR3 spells CASSHDSYQELFF. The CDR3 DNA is TGTGCCAGCAGCCACGACTCGTACCAGGAGCTGTTTTTT.

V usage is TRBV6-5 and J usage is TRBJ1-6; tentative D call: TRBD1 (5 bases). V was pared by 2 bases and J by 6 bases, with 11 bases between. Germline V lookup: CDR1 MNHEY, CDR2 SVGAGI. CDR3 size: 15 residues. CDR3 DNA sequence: TGTGCCAGCAGTTACATTCCAGGGAGTAATTCACCCCTCCACTTT. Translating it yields CASSYIPGSNSPLHF.

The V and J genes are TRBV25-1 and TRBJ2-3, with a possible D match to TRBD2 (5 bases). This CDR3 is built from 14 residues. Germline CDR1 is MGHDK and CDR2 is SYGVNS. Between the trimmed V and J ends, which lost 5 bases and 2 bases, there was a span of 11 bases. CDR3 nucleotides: TGTGCCAGCAGTCTTGGGAGAGCCACAGATACGCAGTATTTT. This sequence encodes CASSLGRATDTQYF. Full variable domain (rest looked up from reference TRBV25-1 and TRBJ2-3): EADIYQTPRYLVIGTGKKITLECSQTMGHDKMYWYQQDPGMELHLIHYSYGVNSTEKGDLSSESTVSRIRTEHFPLTLESARPSHTSQYLCASSLGRATDTQYFGPGTRLTVL.

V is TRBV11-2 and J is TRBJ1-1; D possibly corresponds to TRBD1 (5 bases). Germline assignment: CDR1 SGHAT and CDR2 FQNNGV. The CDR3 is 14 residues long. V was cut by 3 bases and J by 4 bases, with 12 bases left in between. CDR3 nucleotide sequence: TGTGCCAGCAGCTTCGGGACTGTGAGCACTGAAGCTTTCTTT. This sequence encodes CASSFGTVSTEAFF.

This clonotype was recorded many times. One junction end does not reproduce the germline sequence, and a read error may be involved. CDR3 amino acids: CASSETVGTEAFF. The DNA for the CDR3 is TGTGCCAGCAGTGAGACAGTGGGGACTGAAGCTTTCTTT. This chain joins TRBV10-1 and TRBJ1-1; D possibly corresponds to TRBD1 (5 bases). Germline V gives CDR1 WNHNN, CDR2 SYGVQD (reference sequence). The CDR3 length is 13 residues.

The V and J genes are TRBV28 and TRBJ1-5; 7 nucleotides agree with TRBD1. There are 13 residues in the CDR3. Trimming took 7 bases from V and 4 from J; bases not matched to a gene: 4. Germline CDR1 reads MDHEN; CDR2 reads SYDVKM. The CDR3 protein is CASTETGNQPQHF. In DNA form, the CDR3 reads TGTGCCAGCACCGAGACAGGGAATCAGCCCCAGCATTTT.

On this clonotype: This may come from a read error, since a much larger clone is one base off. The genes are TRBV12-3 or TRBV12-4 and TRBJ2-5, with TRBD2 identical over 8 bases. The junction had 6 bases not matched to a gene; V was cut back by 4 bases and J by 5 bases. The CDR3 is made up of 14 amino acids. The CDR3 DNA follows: TGTGCCAGCAGTTACCCCGGGAGGGGTGAGACCCAGTACTTC. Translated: CASSYPGRGETQYF.

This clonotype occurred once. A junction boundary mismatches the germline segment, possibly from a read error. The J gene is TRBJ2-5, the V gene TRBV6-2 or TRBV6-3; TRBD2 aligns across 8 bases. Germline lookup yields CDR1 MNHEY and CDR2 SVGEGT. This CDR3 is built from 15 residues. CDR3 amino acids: CVSSNLAGGGGTQYF. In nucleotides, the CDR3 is TGTGTCAGCAGTAACTTGGCGGGAGGTGGAGGGACCCAGTACTTC.

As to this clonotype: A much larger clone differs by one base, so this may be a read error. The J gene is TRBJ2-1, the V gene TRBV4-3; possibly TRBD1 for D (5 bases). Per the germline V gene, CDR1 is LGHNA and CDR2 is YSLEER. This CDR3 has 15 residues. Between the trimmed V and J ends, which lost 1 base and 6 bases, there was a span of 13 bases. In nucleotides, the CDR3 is TGCGCCAGCAGCCAAGCTCGGCAGGGCAGCAATGAGCAGTTCTTC. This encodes CASSQARQGSNEQFF.

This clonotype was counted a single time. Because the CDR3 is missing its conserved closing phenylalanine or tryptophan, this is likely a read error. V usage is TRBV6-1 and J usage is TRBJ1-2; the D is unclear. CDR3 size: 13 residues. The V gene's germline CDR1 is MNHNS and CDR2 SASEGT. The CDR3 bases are TGTGTCAGCAGTCCCGGTTTCAACTATGGCTACACCTAC. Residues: CVSSPGFNYGYTY.

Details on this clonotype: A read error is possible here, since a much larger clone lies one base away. The CDR3 sequence: CASSRLAGGTSSRANVLTF. CDR3 DNA sequence: TGTGCCAGCAGCCGATTAGCGGGAGGGACTTCTTCTAGGGCCAACGTCCTGACTTTC. The rearrangement uses TRBV4-2 and TRBJ2-6; 11 positions match TRBD2. This CDR3 spans 19 amino acids. With V trimmed by 4 bases and J by 5 bases, 13 bases remained unmatched. Germline V gene sequence: CDR1 LGHNA, CDR2 YNFKEQ.

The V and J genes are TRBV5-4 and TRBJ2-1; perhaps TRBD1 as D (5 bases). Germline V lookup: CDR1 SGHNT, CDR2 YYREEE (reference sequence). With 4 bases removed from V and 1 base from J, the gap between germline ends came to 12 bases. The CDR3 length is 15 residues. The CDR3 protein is CASSVQGRSYNEQFF. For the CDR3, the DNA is TGTGCCAGCAGCGTGCAGGGAAGGTCCTACAATGAGCAGTTCTTC.

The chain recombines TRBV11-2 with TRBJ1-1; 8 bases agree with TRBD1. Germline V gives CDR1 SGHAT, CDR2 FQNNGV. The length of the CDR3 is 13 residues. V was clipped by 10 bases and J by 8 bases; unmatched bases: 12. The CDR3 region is CAITKLGQDEAFF. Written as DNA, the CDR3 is TGTGCCATAACCAAACTGGGACAGGACGAAGCTTTCTTT.

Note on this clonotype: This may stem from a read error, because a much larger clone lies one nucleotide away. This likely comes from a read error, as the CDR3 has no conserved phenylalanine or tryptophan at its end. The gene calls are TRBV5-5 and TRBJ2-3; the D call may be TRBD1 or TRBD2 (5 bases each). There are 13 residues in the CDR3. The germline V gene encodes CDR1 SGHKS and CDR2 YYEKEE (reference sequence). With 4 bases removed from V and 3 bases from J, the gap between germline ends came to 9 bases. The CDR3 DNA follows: TGTGCCAGCAGCGTGGGACCAACAGATACGCAGTATCTT. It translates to CASSVGPTDTQYL.

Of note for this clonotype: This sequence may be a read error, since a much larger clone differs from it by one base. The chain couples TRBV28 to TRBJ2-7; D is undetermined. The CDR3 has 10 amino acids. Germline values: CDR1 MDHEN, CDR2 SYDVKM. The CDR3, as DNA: TGTTCCAGCAGTGGGTACGAGCAGTACTTC. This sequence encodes CSSSGYEQYF.

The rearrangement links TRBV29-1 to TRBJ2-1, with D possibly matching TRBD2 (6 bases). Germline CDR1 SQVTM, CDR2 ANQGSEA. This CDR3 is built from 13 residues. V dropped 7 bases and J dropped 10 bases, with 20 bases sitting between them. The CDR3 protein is CSDARDFTREQFF. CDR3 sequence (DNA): TGCAGCGACGCCCGGGACTTCACGAGGGAGCAGTTCTTC.

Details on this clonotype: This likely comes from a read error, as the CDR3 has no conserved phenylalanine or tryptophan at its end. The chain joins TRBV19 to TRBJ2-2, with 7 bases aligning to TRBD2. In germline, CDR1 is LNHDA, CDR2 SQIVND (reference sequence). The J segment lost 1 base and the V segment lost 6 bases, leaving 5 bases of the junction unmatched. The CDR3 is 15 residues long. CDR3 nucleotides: TGTGCCAGTAGGACCGCTAGCGGGAACACCGGGGAGCTGTTTTAT. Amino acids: CASRTASGNTGELFY.

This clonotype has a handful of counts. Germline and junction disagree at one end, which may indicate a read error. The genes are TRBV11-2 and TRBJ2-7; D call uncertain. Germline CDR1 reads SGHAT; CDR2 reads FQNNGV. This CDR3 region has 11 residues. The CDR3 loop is CASSLDYKQYF. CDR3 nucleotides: TGTGCCAGCAGCTTAGACTACAAGCAATACTTC.

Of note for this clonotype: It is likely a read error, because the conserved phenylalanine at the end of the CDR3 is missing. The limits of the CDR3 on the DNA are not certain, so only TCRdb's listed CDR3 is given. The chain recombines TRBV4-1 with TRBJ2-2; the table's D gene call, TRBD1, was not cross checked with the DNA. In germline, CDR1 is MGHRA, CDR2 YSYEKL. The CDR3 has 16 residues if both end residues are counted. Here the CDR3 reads CTSNDLDRGLTGELSS.